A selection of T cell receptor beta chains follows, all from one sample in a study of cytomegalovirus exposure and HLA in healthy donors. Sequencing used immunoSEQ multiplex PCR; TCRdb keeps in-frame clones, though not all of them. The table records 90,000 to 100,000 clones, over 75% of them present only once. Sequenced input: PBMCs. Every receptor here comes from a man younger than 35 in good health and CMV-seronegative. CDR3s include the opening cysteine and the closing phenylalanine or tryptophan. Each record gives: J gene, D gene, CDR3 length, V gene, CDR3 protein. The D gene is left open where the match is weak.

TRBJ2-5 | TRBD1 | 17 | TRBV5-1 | CASSLAGPGQGAGEQYF
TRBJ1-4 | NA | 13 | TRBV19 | CASSISRDEKLFF
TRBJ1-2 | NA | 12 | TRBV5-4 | CASSEGEYGYTF
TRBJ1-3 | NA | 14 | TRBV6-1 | CASKIDSTGNTIYF
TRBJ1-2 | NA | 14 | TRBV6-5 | CASSYSSPNYGYTF
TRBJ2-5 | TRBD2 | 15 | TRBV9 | CASSDSGGPQETQYF
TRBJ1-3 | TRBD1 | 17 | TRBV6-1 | CASSEARTGFSGNTIYF
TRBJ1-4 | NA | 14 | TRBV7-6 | CASSLGETNEKLFF
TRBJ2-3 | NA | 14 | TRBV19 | CASSTMASTDTQYF
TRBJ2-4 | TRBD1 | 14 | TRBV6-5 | CASTSDRGRNIQYF
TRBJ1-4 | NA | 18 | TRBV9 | CASSGTTGKPSTNEKLFF
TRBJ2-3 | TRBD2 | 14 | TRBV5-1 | CASSFGGETDAQYF
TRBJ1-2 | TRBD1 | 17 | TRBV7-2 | CASSWDLGGQGAAGYTF
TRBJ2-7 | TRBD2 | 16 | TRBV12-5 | CASGLNLAGGPYEQYF
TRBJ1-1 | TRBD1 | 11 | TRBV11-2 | CASSLGQEAFF
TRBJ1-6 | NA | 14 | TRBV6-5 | CASSYSLRDSPLHF
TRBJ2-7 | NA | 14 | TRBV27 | CASSLGHSSYEQYF